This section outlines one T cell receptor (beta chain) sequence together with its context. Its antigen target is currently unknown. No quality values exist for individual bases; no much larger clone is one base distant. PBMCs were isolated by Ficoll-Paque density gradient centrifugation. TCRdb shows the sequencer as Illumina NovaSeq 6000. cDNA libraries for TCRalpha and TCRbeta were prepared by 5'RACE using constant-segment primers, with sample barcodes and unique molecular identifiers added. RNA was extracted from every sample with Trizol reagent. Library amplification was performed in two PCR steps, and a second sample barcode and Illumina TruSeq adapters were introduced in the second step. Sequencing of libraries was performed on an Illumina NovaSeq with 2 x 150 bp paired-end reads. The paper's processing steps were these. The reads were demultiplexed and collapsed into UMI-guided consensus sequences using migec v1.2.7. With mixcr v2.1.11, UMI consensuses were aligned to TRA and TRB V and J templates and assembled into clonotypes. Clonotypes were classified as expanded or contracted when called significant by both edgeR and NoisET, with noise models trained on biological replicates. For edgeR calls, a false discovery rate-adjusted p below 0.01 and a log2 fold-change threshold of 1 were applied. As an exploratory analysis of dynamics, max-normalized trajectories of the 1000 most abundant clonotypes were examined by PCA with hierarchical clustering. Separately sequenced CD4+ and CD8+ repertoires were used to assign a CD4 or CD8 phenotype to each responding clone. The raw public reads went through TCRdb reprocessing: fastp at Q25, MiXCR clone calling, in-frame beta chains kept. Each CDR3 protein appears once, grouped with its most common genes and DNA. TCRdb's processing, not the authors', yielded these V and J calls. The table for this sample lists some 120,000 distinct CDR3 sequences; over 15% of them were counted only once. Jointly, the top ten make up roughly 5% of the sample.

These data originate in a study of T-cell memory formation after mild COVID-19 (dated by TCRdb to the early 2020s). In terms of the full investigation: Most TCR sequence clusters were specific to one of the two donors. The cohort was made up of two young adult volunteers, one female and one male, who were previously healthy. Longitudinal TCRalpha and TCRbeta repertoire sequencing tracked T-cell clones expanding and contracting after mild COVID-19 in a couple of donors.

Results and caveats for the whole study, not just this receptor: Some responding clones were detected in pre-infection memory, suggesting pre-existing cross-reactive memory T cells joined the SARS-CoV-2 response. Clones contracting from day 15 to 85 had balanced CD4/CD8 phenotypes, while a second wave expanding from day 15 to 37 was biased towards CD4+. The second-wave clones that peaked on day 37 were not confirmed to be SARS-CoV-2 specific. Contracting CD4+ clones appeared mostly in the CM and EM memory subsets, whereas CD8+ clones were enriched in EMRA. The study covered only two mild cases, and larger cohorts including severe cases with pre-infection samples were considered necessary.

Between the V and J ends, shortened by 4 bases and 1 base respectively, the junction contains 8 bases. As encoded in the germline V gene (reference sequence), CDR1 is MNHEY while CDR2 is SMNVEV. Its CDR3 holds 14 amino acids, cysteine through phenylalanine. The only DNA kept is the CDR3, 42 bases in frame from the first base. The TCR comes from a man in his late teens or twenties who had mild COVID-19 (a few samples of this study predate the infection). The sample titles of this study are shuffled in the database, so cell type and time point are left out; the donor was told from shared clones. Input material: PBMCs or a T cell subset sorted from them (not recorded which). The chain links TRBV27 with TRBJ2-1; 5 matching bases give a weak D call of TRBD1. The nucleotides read TGTGCCAGCAGTTCGCAGGGATCCTACAATGAGCAGTTCTTC. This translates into CASSSQGSYNEQFF.